Sequencing of this T cell receptor (beta chain) was carried out in a study of T cell responses to AZD1222 COVID-19 vaccine (dated by TCRdb to about 2021). Regarding the study in general: TCR sequencing was performed for roughly 240 trial participants, of whom roughly 200 were given two doses of AZD1222 and around 25 were given two doses of MenACWY control vaccine. Trial participants were enrolled by age into 18-55, 56-69 and 70-plus year subgroups, with approximately 150, 28 and 58 TCR-sequenced participants respectively.

Taken with the paper, the label for time point translates to: about 28 days (+/-7) after the second vaccine dose. AZD1222 recipients whose second dose came at about 4 weeks and those whose second dose came at about 12 weeks were combined into one group, since spike-specific TCR depth and breadth did not differ between the two schedules. The vaccinee samples were drawn from two UK trials, COV001 and COV002, one of which was a single-blind randomized controlled phase 2/3 trial testing AZD1222 (ChAdOx1 nCoV-19) in healthy adults. For TCRbeta chain sequencing, PBMC samples from trial participants were taken at day 0 and at day 28 after the second dose. The CDR3, from cysteine to phenylalanine, totals 12 residues. Solely the CDR3 DNA is kept, with 36 bases framed from the first base. The trim is 0 bases for V and 3 bases for J, with a gap of 0 bases between the germline ends. CDR1 is given as ENHRY and CDR2 as SYGVKD, both from the germline V gene.

What the research found in general, with its limitations: The 56-69-year group was small, and its depth increase did not reach significance, likely because of low power. Epitopes outside the regions mutated in the B.1.351 and B.1.1.7 variants were reportedly recognized by nearly half of the unique spike-specific TCRs. The whole spike protein was spanned by vaccine-associated CD4 TCRs, and dominant responses were seen in regions 160-218 and 743-854. Most participants were white British and females outnumbered males, and the authors suggested that clonal diversity may have been underestimated. A significant rise in spike-specific TCR breadth and depth was observed after two AZD1222 doses relative to day 0 and relative to MenACWY recipients. No day 14 peak-response samples were available, so repertoires were characterized only after the peak T cell response. Conclusions about previously exposed vaccinees are limited, since just five or six AZD1222 recipients were seropositive for SARS-CoV-2 at baseline.

The CDR3 regions of human TCRbeta chains were subjected to immunosequencing. On the authors' methods: TCRs in the repertoires were compared against a reference library of SARS-CoV-2-specific TCRs that had been generated with the MIRA antigen-specificity platform. Breadth was defined as the fraction of unique TCRs that were SARS-CoV-2-associated, and depth was defined as the fraction of total T cells that were SARS-CoV-2-associated. Using the MIRA data, each spike-specific TCR was assigned both to the spike region to which the TCR was reactive and to a CD4 or CD8 class. Log10-transformed breadth and depth values were compared by one-way ANOVA with Sidak's multiple comparisons tests. Entries here come from immuneACCESS through TCRdb and include only in-frame sequences with V and J called. Some clones fail to appear in such tables; in the studies checked, an unresolved V gene covers under half of the shortfall, and the cause of the remainder is unknown. V and J calls and clone size are copied from that table; D and trimming were computed from the DNA. The sample includes some 24,000 clones, with roughly 86% observed a single time. The ten most abundant clones make up 7.8% of the sample.

Turning to this clone: It lacks a known antigen. No base-level quality is on record; no much larger clone is a single base apart.

Sequenced here: peripheral blood, sampled 28 days after the second AZD1222 dose. This clonotype was obtained from an adult who received the AZD1222 COVID-19 vaccine. The V gene is TRBV10-3 and the J gene is TRBJ1-5, with no confidently assigned D gene. The CDR3 region: CAISESNQPQHF. The nucleotide sequence reads as follows: TGTGCCATCAGTGAGTCCAATCAGCCCCAGCATTTT.